Listed below are T cell receptor beta chains from one sample, sequenced in a study of STAT5B mutations in CD4+ large granular lymphocyte leukemia. Method: immunoSEQ multiplex PCR; TCRdb's copy keeps in-frame clones and lacks some. Of 25,000 to 30,000 clones listed, 80% to 85% were seen once; the top ten hold 0.33%. The specimen sequenced was CD4+ T cells from blood buffy coats. All receptors derive from a human donor in good health. Each CDR3 is given with its conserved first and last residue.

cdr3_length: 16
v_call: TRBV4-1
cdr3_aa: CASSQGSGRNSREQYF

cdr3_length: 16
v_call: TRBV5-1
cdr3_aa: CASSLPGLAGASEQYF

cdr3_length: 14
v_call: TRBV6-1
cdr3_aa: CASTVSNLADTQYF

cdr3_length: 12
v_call: TRBV18
cdr3_aa: CATENSTDTQYF

cdr3_length: 17
v_call: TRBV6-1
cdr3_aa: CASSEGRTSGVLETQYF

cdr3_length: 17
v_call: TRBV5-1
cdr3_aa: CASSAGGRAGPNTAAFF

cdr3_length: 15
v_call: TRBV7-2
cdr3_aa: CASSPDSSSYNEQFF

cdr3_length: 15
v_call: TRBV2
cdr3_aa: CASSAKGVKNQPQHF

cdr3_length: 17
v_call: TRBV5-4
cdr3_aa: CASSPRPGTEYNSPLHF

cdr3_length: 13
v_call: TRBV19
cdr3_aa: CASSRQGQETQYF

cdr3_length: 14
v_call: TRBV5-1
cdr3_aa: CASSLGANNEKLFF

cdr3_length: 13
v_call: TRBV19
cdr3_aa: CASSHQGAGEAFF

cdr3_length: 14
v_call: TRBV6-6
cdr3_aa: CASSYEGELGGYTF

cdr3_length: 15
v_call: TRBV2
cdr3_aa: CASSESRGSNQPQHF

cdr3_length: 16
v_call: TRBV7-9
cdr3_aa: CASSLSIGGENYGYTF

cdr3_length: 17
v_call: TRBV6-4
cdr3_aa: CASSAPRVLAGRETQYF

cdr3_length: 14
v_call: TRBV5-8
cdr3_aa: CASSTGPYQETQYF

cdr3_length: 19
v_call: TRBV4-2
cdr3_aa: CASSQDLGRASGRRHEQYF

cdr3_length: 15
v_call: TRBV7-2
cdr3_aa: CASSTRGGMNTEAFF

cdr3_length: 14
v_call: TRBV7-9
cdr3_aa: CASSLGQGNYGYTF

cdr3_length: 18
v_call: TRBV28
cdr3_aa: CASSFGAGLAGESYEQYF

cdr3_length: 15
v_call: TRBV7-2
cdr3_aa: CASSSAQGFLLGYTF

cdr3_length: 14
v_call: TRBV14
cdr3_aa: CASSPLGPGNTIYF

cdr3_length: 15
v_call: TRBV7-2
cdr3_aa: CASSFGTGGYQPQHF